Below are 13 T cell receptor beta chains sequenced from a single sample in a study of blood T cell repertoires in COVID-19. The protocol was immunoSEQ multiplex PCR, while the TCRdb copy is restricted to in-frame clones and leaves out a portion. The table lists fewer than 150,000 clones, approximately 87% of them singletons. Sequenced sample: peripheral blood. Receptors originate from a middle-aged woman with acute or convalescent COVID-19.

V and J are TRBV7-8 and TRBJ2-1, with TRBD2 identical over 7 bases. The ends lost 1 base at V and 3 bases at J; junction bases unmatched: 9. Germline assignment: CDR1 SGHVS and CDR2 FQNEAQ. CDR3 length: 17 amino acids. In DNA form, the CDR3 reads TGTGCCAGCAGCTTAGAGCTCGGGAGGAGCTACTACAATGAGCAGTTCTTC. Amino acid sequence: CASSLELGRSYYNEQFF.

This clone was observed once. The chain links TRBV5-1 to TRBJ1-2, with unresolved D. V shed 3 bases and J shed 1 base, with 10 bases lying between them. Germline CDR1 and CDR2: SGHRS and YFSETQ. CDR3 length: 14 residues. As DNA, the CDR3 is TGCGCCAGCAGCTGGGATACTAGTAACTATGGCTACACCTTC. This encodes CASSWDTSNYGYTF.

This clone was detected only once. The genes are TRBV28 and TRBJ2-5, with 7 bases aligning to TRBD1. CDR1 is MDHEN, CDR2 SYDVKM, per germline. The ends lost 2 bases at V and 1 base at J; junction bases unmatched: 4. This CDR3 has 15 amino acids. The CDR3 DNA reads TGTGCCAGCAGTTTAAGGGACAGACTCCAAGAGACCCAGTACTTC. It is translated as CASSLRDRLQETQYF.

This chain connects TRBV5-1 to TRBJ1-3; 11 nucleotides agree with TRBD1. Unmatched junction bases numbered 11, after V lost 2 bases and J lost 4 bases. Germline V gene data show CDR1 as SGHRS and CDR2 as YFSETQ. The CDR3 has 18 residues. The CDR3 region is CASSFRGTGGFSGNTIYF. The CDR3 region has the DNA TGCGCCAGCAGCTTTAGAGGGACAGGGGGATTCTCCGGAAACACCATATATTTT.

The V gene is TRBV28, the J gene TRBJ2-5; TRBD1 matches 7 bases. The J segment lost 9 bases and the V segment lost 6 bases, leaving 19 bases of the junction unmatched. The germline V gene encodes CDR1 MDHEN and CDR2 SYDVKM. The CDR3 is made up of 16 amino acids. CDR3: CASSQPLSTGTGAQYF. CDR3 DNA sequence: TGTGCCAGCAGCCAGCCCCTCTCGACAGGCACAGGGGCCCAGTACTTC. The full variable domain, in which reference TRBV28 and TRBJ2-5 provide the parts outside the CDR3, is DVKVTQSSRYLVKRTGEKVFLECVQDMDHENMFWYRQDPGLGLRLIYFSYDVKMKEKGDIPEGYSVSREKKERFSLILESASTNQTSMYLCASSQPLSTGTGAQYFGPGTRLLVL.

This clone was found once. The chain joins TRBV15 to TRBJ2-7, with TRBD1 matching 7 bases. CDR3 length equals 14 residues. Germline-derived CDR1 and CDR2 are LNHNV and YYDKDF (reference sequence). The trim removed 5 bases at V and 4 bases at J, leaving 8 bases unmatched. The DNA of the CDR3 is TGTGCCACCAGCGTCGACAGGGTGGCTTACGAGCAGTACTTC. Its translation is CATSVDRVAYEQYF.

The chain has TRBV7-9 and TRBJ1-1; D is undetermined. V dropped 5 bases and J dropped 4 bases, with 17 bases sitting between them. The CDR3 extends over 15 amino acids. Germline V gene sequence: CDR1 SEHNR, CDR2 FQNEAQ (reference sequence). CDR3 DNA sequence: TGTGCCAGCAGCCCCGCGCGGTTTGAGGGCACTGAAGCTTTCTTT. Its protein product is CASSPARFEGTEAFF.

The CDR3 DNA follows: TGTGCCAGCAGTTTTGCAGGGGGCGATGAGCAGTTCTTC. Its protein is CASSFAGGDEQFF. The chain carries TRBV27 and TRBJ2-1; 8 bases align to TRBD1. CDR1 MNHEY and CDR2 SMNVEV come from the germline V gene (reference sequence). The length of the CDR3 is 13 residues. V dropped 3 bases and J dropped 8; count of bases not matched to a gene: 3.

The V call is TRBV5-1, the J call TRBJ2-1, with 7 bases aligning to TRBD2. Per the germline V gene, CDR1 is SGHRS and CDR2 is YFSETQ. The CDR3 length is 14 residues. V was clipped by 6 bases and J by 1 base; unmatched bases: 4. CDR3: CASTEGGSYNEQFF. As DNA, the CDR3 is TGCGCCAGCACCGAGGGAGGGTCCTACAATGAGCAGTTCTTC. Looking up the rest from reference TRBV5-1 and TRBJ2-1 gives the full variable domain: KAGVTQTPRYLIKTRGQQVTLSCSPISGHRSVSWYQQTPGQGLQFLFEYFSETQRNKGNFPGRFSGRQFSNSRSEMNVSTLELGDSALYLCASTEGGSYNEQFFGPGTRLTVL.

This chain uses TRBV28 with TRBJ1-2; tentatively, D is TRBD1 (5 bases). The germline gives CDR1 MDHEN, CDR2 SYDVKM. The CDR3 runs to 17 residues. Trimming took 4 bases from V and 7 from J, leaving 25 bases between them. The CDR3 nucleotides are TGTGCCAGCAGTTGGCGGGAACGGAGGCAGGGAGTAGGTGGCTACACCTTC. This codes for CASSWRERRQGVGGYTF.

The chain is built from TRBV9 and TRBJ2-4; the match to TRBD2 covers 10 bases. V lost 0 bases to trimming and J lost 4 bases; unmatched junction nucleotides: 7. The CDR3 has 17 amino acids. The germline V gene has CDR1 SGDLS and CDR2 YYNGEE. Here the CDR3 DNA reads TGTGCCAGCAGCGTAGGAGGTACTAGCGGGGCGAAAAACATTCAGTACTTC. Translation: CASSVGGTSGAKNIQYF. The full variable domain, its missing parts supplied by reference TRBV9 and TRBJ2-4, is DSGVTQTPKHLITATGQRVTLRCSPRSGDLSVYWYQQSLDQGLQFLIQYYNGEERAKGNILERFSAQQFPDLHSELNLSSLELGDSALYFCASSVGGTSGAKNIQYFGAGTRLSVL.

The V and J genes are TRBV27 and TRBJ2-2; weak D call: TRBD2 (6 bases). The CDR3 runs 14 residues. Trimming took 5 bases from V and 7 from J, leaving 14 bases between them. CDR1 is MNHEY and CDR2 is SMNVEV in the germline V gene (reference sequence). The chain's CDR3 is CASSPHRENGELFF. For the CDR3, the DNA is TGTGCCAGCAGTCCTCACCGGGAGAACGGGGAGCTGTTTTTT.

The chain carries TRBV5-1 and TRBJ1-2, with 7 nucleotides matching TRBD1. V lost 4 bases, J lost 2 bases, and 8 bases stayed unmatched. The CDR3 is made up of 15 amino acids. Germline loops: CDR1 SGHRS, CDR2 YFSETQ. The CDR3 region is CASSQDRESNYGYTF. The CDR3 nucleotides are TGCGCCAGCAGCCAAGACAGGGAATCCAACTATGGCTACACCTTC. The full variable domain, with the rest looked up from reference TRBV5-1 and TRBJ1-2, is KAGVTQTPRYLIKTRGQQVTLSCSPISGHRSVSWYQQTPGQGLQFLFEYFSETQRNKGNFPGRFSGRQFSNSRSEMNVSTLELGDSALYLCASSQDRESNYGYTFGSGTRLTVV.